A selection of T cell receptor beta chains follows, all from one sample in a study of cytotoxic CD8 clonotypes in ibrutinib-treated CLL. Profiling relied on immunoSEQ multiplex PCR, and the TCRdb table lists in-frame clones only, not all of them. Of 250,000 to 350,000 clones in the sample, more than 70% were seen once. The starting material was PBMCs, obtained at disease progression, from a patient treated with ibrutinib. All receptors derive from a human donor with chronic lymphocytic leukemia. Each CDR3 is given with its conserved first and last residue. D genes are given only for firm matches. Some rows mark clone size as missing; the rest say once, few, many or name a class of expanded clone.

cdr3_length | clone_size | j_call | d_call | v_call | cdr3_aa | cdr3_nt
14 | once | TRBJ2-5 | NA | TRBV6-1 | CASSARTRQETQYF | TGTGCCAGCAGTGCCAGAACCCGCCAAGAGACCCAGTACTTC
17 | few | TRBJ2-7 | NA | TRBV28 | CASSLGRYGTAGSGQYF | TGTGCCAGCAGTTTGGGGCGGTACGGGACGGCCGGTTCCGGGCAGTACTTC
13 | NA | TRBJ2-1 | NA | TRBV6-6 | CASSYSGTSEQFF | TGTGCCAGCAGTTACTCGGGTACCTCAGAGCAGTTCTTC
11 | NA | TRBJ2-5 | NA | TRBV2 | CASKVGETQYF | TGTGCCAGCAAGGTGGGGGAGACCCAGTACTTC
16 | NA | TRBJ2-1 | NA | TRBV6-5 | CASSYSRTRGGNEQFF | TGTGCCAGCAGTTACTCGAGGACTAGGGGGGGGAATGAGCAGTTCTTC
13 | NA | TRBJ2-7 | TRBD1 | TRBV29-1 | CSVAPGQGPEQYF | TGCAGCGTCGCACCGGGACAGGGCCCAGAGCAGTACTTC
15 | NA | TRBJ2-1 | TRBD1 | TRBV6-5 | CASSKQGANSNEQFF | TGTGCCAGCAGTAAACAGGGGGCCAACTCGAATGAGCAGTTCTTC
15 | NA | TRBJ2-3 | NA | TRBV19 | CASSIGGDETDTQYF | TGTGCCAGTAGTATCGGGGGCGATGAGACAGATACGCAGTATTTT
14 | NA | TRBJ1-5 | TRBD1 | TRBV27 | CASRRTGINQPQHF | TGTGCCAGCAGGCGGACAGGGATCAATCAGCCCCAGCATTTT
13 | NA | TRBJ2-7 | NA | TRBV5-6 | CASSGGRSYEQYF | TGTGCCAGCAGTGGGGGACGGAGCTACGAGCAGTACTTC
14 | many | TRBJ1-5 | NA | TRBV6-1 | CASSGAFSNQPQHF | TGTGCCAGCAGTGGGGCCTTTAGCAATCAGCCCCAGCATTTT
15 | NA | TRBJ2-1 | TRBD2 | TRBV11-2 | CASSLGLAVYNEQFF | TGTGCCAGCAGCTTGGGACTAGCGGTTTACAATGAGCAGTTCTTC
15 | NA | TRBJ2-1 | TRBD2 | TRBV6-6 | CASRGGGTSYNEQFF | TGTGCCAGCAGGGGCGGGGGGACCTCCTACAATGAGCAGTTCTTC
14 | NA | TRBJ2-5 | TRBD1 | TRBV10-3 | CAISSDRAQETQYF | TGTGCCATCAGTAGTGACAGGGCACAAGAGACCCAGTACTTC
15 | NA | TRBJ1-1 | TRBD1 | TRBV5-1 | CASSLVGQGGTEAFF | TGCGCCAGCAGCTTGGTGGGACAGGGCGGTACTGAAGCTTTCTTT
14 | once | TRBJ2-7 | TRBD1 | TRBV4-3 | CASSRDRKGDEQYF | TGCGCCAGCAGCCGGGACAGGAAAGGCGACGAGCAGTACTTC
16 | NA | TRBJ1-1 | NA | TRBV27 | CASSLGTLGGNTEAFF | TGTGCCAGCAGTTTGGGCACCCTGGGAGGGAACACTGAAGCTTTCTTT
14 | NA | TRBJ2-1 | NA | TRBV7-3 | CASSLVGTYNEQFF | TGTGCCAGCAGCTTAGTAGGGACTTACAATGAGCAGTTCTTC
11 | once | TRBJ2-7 | NA | TRBV28 | CASRPLDEQYF | TGTGCCAGCCGGCCCCTCGACGAGCAGTACTTC
15 | NA | TRBJ1-1 | NA | TRBV9 | CASSVEWAMNTEAFF | TGTGCCAGCAGCGTAGAGTGGGCTATGAACACTGAAGCTTTCTTT
15 | few | TRBJ2-2 | NA | TRBV5-4 | CASSLDTRNTGELFF | TGTGCCAGCAGCTTGGATACCCGGAACACCGGGGAGCTGTTTTTT
17 | NA | TRBJ2-1 | TRBD2 | TRBV4-2 | CASSQDVAGAPYNEQFF | TGTGCCAGCAGCCAAGATGTTGCGGGAGCTCCCTACAATGAGCAGTTCTTC
15 | once | TRBJ2-1 | TRBD2 | TRBV9 | CASSVVAGGPNEQFF | TGTGCCAGCAGCGTAGTAGCGGGAGGGCCAAATGAGCAGTTCTTC
14 | once | TRBJ1-1 | NA | TRBV18 | CASSPGHPNTEAFF | TGTGCCAGCTCACCGGGACACCCGAACACTGAAGCTTTCTTT
16 | NA | TRBJ2-2 | TRBD2 | TRBV6-1 | CASSVPGTSGTGELFF | TGTGCCAGCAGTGTCCCCGGGACTAGCGGCACCGGGGAGCTGTTTTTT
14 | NA | TRBJ1-2 | TRBD1 | TRBV27 | CASSSDRGVRGYTF | TGTGCCAGCAGTTCGGACAGGGGGGTACGTGGCTACACCTTC
14 | NA | TRBJ2-7 | NA | TRBV5-1 | CASTNLGAGNEQYF | TGCGCCAGCACCAACCTAGGGGCGGGGAACGAGCAGTACTTC
12 | NA | TRBJ1-2 | NA | TRBV19 | CASRQRNYGYTF | TGTGCCAGTAGGCAACGAAACTATGGCTACACCTTC
17 | once | TRBJ2-7 | TRBD1 | TRBV27 | CASGFTIPGQGTEEQYF | TGTGCCAGCGGGTTTACTATTCCGGGACAGGGGACGGAAGAGCAGTACTTC
14 | once | TRBJ2-7 | TRBD1 | TRBV11-2 | CASTPGTASYEQYF | TGTGCCAGCACCCCCGGGACAGCCTCCTACGAGCAGTACTTC
13 | NA | TRBJ2-7 | NA | TRBV5-1 | CASSLITAEEQYF | TGCGCCAGCAGCTTGATCACCGCAGAGGAGCAGTACTTC
18 | once | TRBJ2-2 | TRBD1 | TRBV13 | CASSLRYRDRGRTGELFF | TGTGCCAGCAGCTTGAGATATCGGGACAGGGGGCGGACCGGGGAGCTGTTTTTT
15 | NA | TRBJ1-2 | NA | TRBV4-1 | CASSDTTDRPYGYTF | TGCGCCAGCAGCGACACCACAGACAGGCCCTATGGCTACACCTTC
17 | NA | TRBJ2-2 | TRBD2 | TRBV5-1 | CASSPRLAGPNTGELFF | TGCGCCAGCAGCCCCCGACTAGCGGGGCCGAACACCGGGGAGCTGTTTTTT
16 | NA | TRBJ2-1 | TRBD1 | TRBV7-3 | CASSLGSGTVGYEQFF | TGTGCCAGCAGCTTAGGGTCCGGGACAGTCGGGTATGAGCAGTTCTTC